This T cell receptor (beta chain) originates from a study of cytomegalovirus exposure and HLA in healthy donors. Study-level results: A missense variant in DCLRE1C was later tied to TCR beta V- and J-gene trimming.

A note on this clone: Antigen specificity is unknown.

V lost 10 bases, J lost 2 bases, and 13 bases stayed unmatched. The CDR3 is made up of 17 amino acids. Germline V gene lookup returns CDR1 WSHSY and CDR2 SAAADI. Use of 60 Vbeta and 13 Jbeta primers characterized the PCR. The data were produced by immunoSEQ multiplex PCR, yet TCRdb's version contains in-frame clones alone and is incomplete. The profile shows tens of thousands of clones, under 80% of them singletons. The genes are TRBV10-2 and TRBJ2-7; 14 bases agree with TRBD2. This clonotype was sampled from a woman in her 30s in good health and CMV-seronegative. The sample comprised PBMCs. This CDR3 is CATLRGTSGSPTYEQYF. The CDR3 region has the DNA TGCGCCACCCTGAGGGGGACTAGCGGGAGTCCTACCTACGAGCAGTACTTC.